This is a list of T cell receptor beta chains from one sample in a study of blood T cell repertoires in COVID-19. Assay used: immunoSEQ multiplex PCR; TCRdb lists only in-frame clones, some missing. Here the sample spans 200,000 to 300,000 clones, around four fifths being singletons. The material sequenced was peripheral blood. These receptor sequences come from a man aged 55 to 70 with acute or convalescent COVID-19. Each CDR3 is given with its conserved first and last residue. D genes are given only for firm matches. Not every row has a clone size; where given, it reads once, few, many or a size class.

j_call v_call clone_size d_call cdr3_nt cdr3_aa
TRBJ1-1 TRBV9 . TRBD1 TGTGCCAGCAGCGTAGAGGGACAGGGGGCGAACACTGAAGCTTTCTTT CASSVEGQGANTEAFF
TRBJ2-3 TRBV6-2/TRBV6-3 . . TGTGCCAGCAGTTACTCCCGATCCGCGGGGGCCCGCACAGATACGCAGTATTTT CASSYSRSAGARTDTQYF
TRBJ2-5 TRBV7-8 once TRBD2 TGTGCCAGCAGCTTAGGGACTAGCGGGAGGGCCCGGCCGGGGGCCCAGTACTTC CASSLGTSGRARPGAQYF
TRBJ2-7 TRBV27 once . TGTGCCAGCAGTCCACCGGGGGTAGCAAGCGAGCAGTACTTC CASSPPGVASEQYF
TRBJ2-5 TRBV5-4 . . TGTGCCAGCAGCTTGGGACAGGTTCAAGAGACCCAGTACTTC CASSLGQVQETQYF
TRBJ2-7 TRBV27 . TRBD1 TGTGCCAGCAGTCGGACAGGTTACGAGCAGTACTTC CASSRTGYEQYF
TRBJ2-1 TRBV5-1 once TRBD1 TGCGCCAGCAGCTTGGGACAGGGGGCGGTCGACAATGAGCAGTTCTTC CASSLGQGAVDNEQFF
TRBJ2-3 TRBV3-1/TRBV3-2 few TRBD1 TGTGCCAGCTCCACAAGACAGGGGAGCACAGATACGCAGTATTTT CASSTRQGSTDTQYF
TRBJ1-5 TRBV7-9 . . TGTGCCAGCAGTCGGCAGGGGAATCAGCCCCAGCATTTT CASSRQGNQPQHF
TRBJ2-2 TRBV19 . . TGTGCCAGTAGTATTGGGGCAGGGTTGGTAGGCGCCGGGGAGCTGTTTTTT CASSIGAGLVGAGELFF
TRBJ2-1 TRBV19 . . TGTGCCAGTAGTCCCCCGGACTTATGGAATGAGCAGTTCTTC CASSPPDLWNEQFF
TRBJ2-1 TRBV2 once . TGTGCCAGCACCAGCGGTTACAATGAGCAGTTCTTC CASTSGYNEQFF
TRBJ1-5 TRBV10-3 . TRBD1 TGTGCCATCAGTGAGTCGACAGGGATGAATCAGCCCCAGCATTTT CAISESTGMNQPQHF
TRBJ1-3 TRBV7-8 . . TGTGCCAGCAGGAGTGGACAGCAGAACACCATATATTTT CASRSGQQNTIYF
TRBJ2-3 TRBV29-1 few . TGCAGCGTTCTAGGCGGCCTCAGCACAGATACGCAGTATTTT CSVLGGLSTDTQYF
TRBJ2-7 TRBV28 . TRBD2 TGTGCCAGCAGTCCACCGGGACTAGCGGGGGAGCAGTACTTC CASSPPGLAGEQYF
TRBJ2-3 TRBV7-3 . . TGTGCCAGCAGCTACGGAGTCGCAGATACGCAGTATTTT CASSYGVADTQYF
TRBJ1-2 TRBV2 many . TGTGCCAGCAGACAGGGTTTGGAGTTATATGGCTACACCTTC CASRQGLELYGYTF
TRBJ2-7 TRBV4-1 . . TGCGCCAGCAGCCAGGGGACTGAGGGCGAGCAGTACTTC CASSQGTEGEQYF
TRBJ2-5 TRBV11-2 . . TGTGCCAGCAGCTTAGATTGGCTAGGGAGTGAGACCCAGTACTTC CASSLDWLGSETQYF
TRBJ2-3 TRBV18 . . TGTGCCAGCTCACCACCCCAGGGGGGCCCTCAGGGAGATACGCAGTATTTT CASSPPQGGPQGDTQYF
TRBJ2-2 TRBV28 . TRBD2 TGTGCCAGCAGCCGGACTAGCGGGAGGCTCACCGGGGAGCTGTTTTTT CASSRTSGRLTGELFF
TRBJ2-7 TRBV6-2/TRBV6-3 few . TGTGCCAGCAGTTCCCCGCCGCAGGGGGGTTACGAGCAGTACTTC CASSSPPQGGYEQYF
TRBJ1-5 TRBV19 few TRBD1 TGTGCCAGTAGTAGGGCCCGGGACAGGGCTCAGCCCCAGCATTTT CASSRARDRAQPQHF
TRBJ2-5 TRBV10-3 . . TGTGCCGTAGGTCAGGGATTCCAAGAGACCCAGTACTTC CAVGQGFQETQYF
TRBJ2-7 TRBV5-4 few TRBD1 TGTGCCAGCAGTATGGGACAGTCCGCGAACGAGCAGTACTTC CASSMGQSANEQYF
TRBJ2-3 TRBV10-3 . TRBD2 TGTGCCATCACAGTTAGCGGGGGAACAGATACGCAGTATTTT CAITVSGGTDTQYF
TRBJ2-1 TRBV4-2 . . TGTGCCAGCAGCCAAGAGGGGTACAGGGTGGGTTACAATGAGCAGTTCTTC CASSQEGYRVGYNEQFF
TRBJ1-6 TRBV7-6 once TRBD1 TGTGCCAGCAGCCCCGGACAGGGAGACTATAATTCACCCCTCCACTTT CASSPGQGDYNSPLHF
TRBJ1-1 TRBV2 . . TGTGCCGGCCTAGGGCGGGTGTCCGGGAACACTGAAGCTTTCTTT CAGLGRVSGNTEAFF
TRBJ2-5 TRBV21-1 few . TGTGCCAGCAGCAAAGGACAGGGTATCCAAGAGACCCAGTACTTC CASSKGQGIQETQYF
TRBJ1-2 TRBV5-4 once TRBD1 TGTGCCAGCAGCTCCCGGGACAGGGGGTATGGCTACACCTTC CASSSRDRGYGYTF